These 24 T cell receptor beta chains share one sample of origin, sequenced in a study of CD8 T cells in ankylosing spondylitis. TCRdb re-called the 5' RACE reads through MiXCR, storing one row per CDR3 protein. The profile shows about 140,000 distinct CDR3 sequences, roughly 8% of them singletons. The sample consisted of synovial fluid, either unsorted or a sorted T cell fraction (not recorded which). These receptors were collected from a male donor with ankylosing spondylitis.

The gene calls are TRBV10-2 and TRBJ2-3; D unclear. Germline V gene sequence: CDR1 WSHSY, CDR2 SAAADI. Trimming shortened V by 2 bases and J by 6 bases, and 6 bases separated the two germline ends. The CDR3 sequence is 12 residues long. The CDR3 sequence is CASSEVRDTQYF. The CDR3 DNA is TGCGCCAGCAGTGAGGTGAGGGATACGCAGTATTTT.

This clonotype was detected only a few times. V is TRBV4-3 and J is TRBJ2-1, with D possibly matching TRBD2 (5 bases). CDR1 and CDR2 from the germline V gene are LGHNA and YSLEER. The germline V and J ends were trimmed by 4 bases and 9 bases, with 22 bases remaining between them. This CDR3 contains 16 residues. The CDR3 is CASSPYLGKEVSEQFF. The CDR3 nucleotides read TGCGCCAGCAGCCCTTACTTGGGGAAGGAGGTTAGTGAGCAGTTCTTC.

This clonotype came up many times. The CDR3 sequence: CASIRGQGDYGYTF. The CDR3 bases are TGTGCCAGCATACGGGGACAGGGCGACTATGGCTACACCTTC. The chain is built from TRBV12-3 or TRBV12-4 and TRBJ1-2; 9 bases are a match to TRBD1. The CDR3 totals 14 residues. Trimming took 7 bases from V and 3 from J; bases not matched to a gene: 6.

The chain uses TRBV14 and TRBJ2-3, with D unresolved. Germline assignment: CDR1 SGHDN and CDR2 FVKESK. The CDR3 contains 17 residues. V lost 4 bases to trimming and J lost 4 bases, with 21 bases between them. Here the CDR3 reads CASSPLTSATSADTQYF. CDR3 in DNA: TGTGCCAGCAGCCCGTTAACGTCGGCCACTTCGGCAGATACGCAGTATTTT.

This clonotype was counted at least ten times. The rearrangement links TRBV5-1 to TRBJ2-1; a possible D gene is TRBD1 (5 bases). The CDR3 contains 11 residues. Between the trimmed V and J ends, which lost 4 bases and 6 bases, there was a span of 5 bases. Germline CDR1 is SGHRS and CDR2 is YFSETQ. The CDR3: CASSQGNEQFF. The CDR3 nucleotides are TGCGCCAGCAGCCAGGGCAATGAGCAGTTCTTC.

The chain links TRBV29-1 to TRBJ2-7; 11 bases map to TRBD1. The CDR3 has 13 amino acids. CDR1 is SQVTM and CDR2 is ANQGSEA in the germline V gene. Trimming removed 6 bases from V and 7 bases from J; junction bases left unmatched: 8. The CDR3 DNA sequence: TGCAGCGTGCTTGGACAGGGGGCGGGGGAGCAGTACTTC. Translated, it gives CSVLGQGAGEQYF.

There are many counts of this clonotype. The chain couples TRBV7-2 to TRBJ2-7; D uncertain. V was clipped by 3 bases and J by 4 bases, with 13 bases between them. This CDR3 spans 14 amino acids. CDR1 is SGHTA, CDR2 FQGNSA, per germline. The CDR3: CASSFNGPTYEQYF. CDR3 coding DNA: TGTGCCAGCAGCTTTAACGGACCGACATACGAGCAGTACTTC.

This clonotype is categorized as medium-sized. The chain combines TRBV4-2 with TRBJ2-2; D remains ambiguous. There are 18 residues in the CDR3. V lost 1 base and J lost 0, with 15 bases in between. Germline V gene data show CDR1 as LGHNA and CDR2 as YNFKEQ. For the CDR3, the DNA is TGTGCCAGCAGCCAAGGGGAAGGGTGGAATACGAACACCGGGGAGCTGTTTTTT. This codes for CASSQGEGWNTNTGELFF.

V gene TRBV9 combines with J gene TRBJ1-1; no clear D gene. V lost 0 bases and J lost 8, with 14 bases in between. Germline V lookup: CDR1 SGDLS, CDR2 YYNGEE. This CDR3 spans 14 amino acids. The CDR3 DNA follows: TGTGCCAGCAGCGTAGGAATCGTCGGGAAAGAAGCTTTCTTT. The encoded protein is CASSVGIVGKEAFF.

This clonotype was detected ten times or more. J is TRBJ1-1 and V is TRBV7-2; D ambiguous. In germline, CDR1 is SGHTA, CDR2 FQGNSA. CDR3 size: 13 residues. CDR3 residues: CAVQDQMNTEAFF. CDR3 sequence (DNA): TGTGCAGTCCAGGACCAAATGAACACTGAAGCTTTCTTT.

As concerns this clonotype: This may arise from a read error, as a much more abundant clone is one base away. Here the CDR3 reads CSARDNRGWTRNQPRHF. The CDR3 DNA reads TGCAGTGCTAGAGATAATCGGGGATGGACACGCAATCAGCCCCGGCATTTT. The chain has TRBV20-1 and TRBJ1-5; D might be TRBD1 (5 bases). Germline loops: CDR1 DFQATT, CDR2 SNEGSKA (reference sequence). This CDR3 spans 17 amino acids.

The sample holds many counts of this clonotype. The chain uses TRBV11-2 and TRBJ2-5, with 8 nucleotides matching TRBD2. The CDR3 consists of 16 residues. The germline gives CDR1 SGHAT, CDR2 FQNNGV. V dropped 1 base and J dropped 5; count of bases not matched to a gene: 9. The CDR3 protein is CASSLGAAGGLETQYF. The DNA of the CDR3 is TGTGCCAGCAGCTTAGGGGCGGCGGGAGGATTGGAGACCCAGTACTTC.

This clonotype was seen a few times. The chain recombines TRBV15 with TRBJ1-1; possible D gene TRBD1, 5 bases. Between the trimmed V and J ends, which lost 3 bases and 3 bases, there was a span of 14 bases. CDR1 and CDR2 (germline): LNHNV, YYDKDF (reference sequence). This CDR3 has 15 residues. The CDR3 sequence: CATSSPGMGDTEAFF. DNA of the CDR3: TGTGCCACCAGCAGCCCAGGGATGGGGGACACTGAAGCTTTCTTT.

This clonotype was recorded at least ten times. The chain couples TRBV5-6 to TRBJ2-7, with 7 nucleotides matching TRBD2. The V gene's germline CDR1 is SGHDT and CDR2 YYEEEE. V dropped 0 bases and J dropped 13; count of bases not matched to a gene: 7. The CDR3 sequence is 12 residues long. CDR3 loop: CASSLGLAYPYF. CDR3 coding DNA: TGTGCCAGCAGCTTGGGACTAGCATACCCTTACTTC.

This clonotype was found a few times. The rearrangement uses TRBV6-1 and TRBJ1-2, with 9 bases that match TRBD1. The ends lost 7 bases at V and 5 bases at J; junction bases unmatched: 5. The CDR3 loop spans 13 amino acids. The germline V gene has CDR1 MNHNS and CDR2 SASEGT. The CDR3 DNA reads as TGTGCCAGCAAAACAGGGGGCTGGTATGGCTACACCTTC. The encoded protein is CASKTGGWYGYTF.

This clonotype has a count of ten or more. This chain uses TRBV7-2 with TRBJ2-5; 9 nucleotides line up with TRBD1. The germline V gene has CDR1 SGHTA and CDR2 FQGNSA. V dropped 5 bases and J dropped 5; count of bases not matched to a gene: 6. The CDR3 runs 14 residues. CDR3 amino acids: CASSMGQGWETQYF. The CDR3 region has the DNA TGTGCCAGCAGCATGGGACAGGGTTGGGAGACCCAGTACTTC.

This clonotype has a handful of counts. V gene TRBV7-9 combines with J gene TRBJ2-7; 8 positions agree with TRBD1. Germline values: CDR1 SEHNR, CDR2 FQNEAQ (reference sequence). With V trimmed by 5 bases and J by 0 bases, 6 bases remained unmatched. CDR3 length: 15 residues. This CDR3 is CASSPGTGVSYEQYF. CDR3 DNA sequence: TGTGCCAGCAGCCCTGGGACAGGAGTCTCCTACGAGCAGTACTTC.

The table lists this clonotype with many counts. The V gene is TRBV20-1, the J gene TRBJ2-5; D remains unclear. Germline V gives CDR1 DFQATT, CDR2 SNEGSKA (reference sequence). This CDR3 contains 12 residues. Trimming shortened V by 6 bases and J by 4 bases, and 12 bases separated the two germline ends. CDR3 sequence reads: CSAPPVGETQYF. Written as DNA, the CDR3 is TGCAGTGCCCCCCCGGTGGGAGAGACCCAGTACTTC.

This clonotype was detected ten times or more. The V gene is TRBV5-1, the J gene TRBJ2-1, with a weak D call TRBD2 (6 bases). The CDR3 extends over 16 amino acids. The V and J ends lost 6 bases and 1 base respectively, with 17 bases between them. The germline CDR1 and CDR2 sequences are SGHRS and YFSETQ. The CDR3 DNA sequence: TGCGCCAGCAAGGTAGACGGGAGTTCTTCCTACAATGAGCAGTTCTTC. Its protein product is CASKVDGSSSYNEQFF.

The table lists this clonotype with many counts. The CDR3, as DNA: TGTGCCAGCAGCTTGTCGGGTGACACCGGGGAGCTGTTTTTT. The encoded protein is CASSLSGDTGELFF. The V and J genes are TRBV5-5 and TRBJ2-2; D is unresolved. The CDR3 totals 14 residues. The germline gives CDR1 SGHKS, CDR2 YYEKEE (reference sequence). V lost 1 base and J 3 bases, leaving 7 bases between the germline ends. The full variable domain, its missing parts supplied by reference TRBV5-5 and TRBJ2-2, is DAGVTQSPTHLIKTRGQQVTLRCSPISGHKSVSWYQQVLGQGPQFIFQYYEKEERGRGNFPDRFSARQFPNYSSELNVNALLLGDSALYLCASSLSGDTGELFFGEGSRLTVL.

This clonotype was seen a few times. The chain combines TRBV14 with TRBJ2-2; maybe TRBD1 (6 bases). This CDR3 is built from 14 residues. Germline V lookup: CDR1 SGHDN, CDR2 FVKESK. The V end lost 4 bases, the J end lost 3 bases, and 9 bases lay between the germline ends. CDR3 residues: CASSRGTYTGELFF. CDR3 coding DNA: TGTGCCAGCAGCCGAGGGACATACACCGGGGAGCTGTTTTTT. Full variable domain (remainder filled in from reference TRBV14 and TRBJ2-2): EAGVTQFPSHSVIEKGQTVTLRCDPISGHDNLYWYRRVMGKEIKFLLHFVKESKQDESGMPNNRFLAERTGGTYSTLKVQPAELEDSGVYFCASSRGTYTGELFFGEGSRLTVL.

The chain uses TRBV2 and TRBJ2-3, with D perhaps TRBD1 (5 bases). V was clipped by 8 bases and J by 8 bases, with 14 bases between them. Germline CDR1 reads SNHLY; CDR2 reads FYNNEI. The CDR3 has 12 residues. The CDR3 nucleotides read TGTGCCAGCCCCAAACAGGAGCGTACGCAGTATTTT. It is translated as CASPKQERTQYF.

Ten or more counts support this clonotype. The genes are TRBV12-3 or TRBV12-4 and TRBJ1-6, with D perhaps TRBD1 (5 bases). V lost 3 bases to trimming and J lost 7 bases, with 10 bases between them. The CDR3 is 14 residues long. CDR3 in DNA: TGTGCCAGCAGTTTCGTGGGGGAGAATTCACCCCTCCACTTT. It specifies CASSFVGENSPLHF.

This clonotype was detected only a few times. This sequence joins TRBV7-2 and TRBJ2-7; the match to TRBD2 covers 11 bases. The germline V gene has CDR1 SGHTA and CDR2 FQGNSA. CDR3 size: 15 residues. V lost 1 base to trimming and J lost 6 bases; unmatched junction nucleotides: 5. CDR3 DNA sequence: TGTGCCAGCAGCTTAGTTAGCGGGGGGGCTCTCGAGCAGTACTTC. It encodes CASSLVSGGALEQYF.